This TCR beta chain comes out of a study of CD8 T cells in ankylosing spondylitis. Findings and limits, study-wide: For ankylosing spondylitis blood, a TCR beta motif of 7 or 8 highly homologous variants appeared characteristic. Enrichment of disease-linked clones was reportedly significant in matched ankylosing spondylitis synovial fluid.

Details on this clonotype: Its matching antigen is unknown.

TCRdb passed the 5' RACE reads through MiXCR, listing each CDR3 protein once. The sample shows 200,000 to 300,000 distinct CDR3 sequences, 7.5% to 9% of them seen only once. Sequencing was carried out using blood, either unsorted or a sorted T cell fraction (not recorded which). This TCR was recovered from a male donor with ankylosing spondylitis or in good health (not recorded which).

CDR3: CAWSVGGATEAFF. As DNA, the CDR3 is TGTGCCTGGAGTGTCGGGGGGGCTACTGAAGCTTTCTTT. The V gene is TRBV30, the J gene TRBJ1-1; D may be TRBD1 (6 bases). Trimming pared 0 bases from V and 5 bases from J, leaving 10 bases between. Germline V CDR1 and CDR2: GTSNPN, SVGIG (reference sequence). The CDR3 is 13 residues long. Drawing the rest from reference TRBV30 and TRBJ1-1, the complete variable domain is SQTIHQWPATLVQPVGSPLSLECTVEGTSNPNLYWYRQAAGRGLQLLFYSVGIGQISSEVPQNLSASRPQDRQFILSSKKLLLSDSGFYLCAWSVGGATEAFFGQGTRLTVV.